These 32 T cell receptor beta chains originate from one sample sequenced in a study of T cell responses to AZD1222 COVID-19 vaccine. This table comes from immunoSEQ multiplex PCR, and its TCRdb copy is limited to in-frame clones, with some not included. The sample includes about 110,000 clones, approximately 90% of them seen just once. The material was peripheral blood, obtained 28 days after the second AZD1222 dose. These receptors all come from an adult who received the AZD1222 COVID-19 vaccine.

This rearrangement joins TRBV11-3 to TRBJ2-1; D not certain. Germline CDR1 SGHNT, CDR2 YENEEA. The CDR3 runs to 13 residues. The V end was cut by 1 base, the J end by 9 bases, with 10 bases between. The CDR3 loop reads CASSLVNLGEQFF. CDR3 nucleotides: TGTGCCAGCAGCTTAGTTAACCTGGGTGAGCAGTTCTTC. Drawing the rest from reference TRBV11-3 and TRBJ2-1, the complete variable domain is EAGVVQSPRYKIIEKKQPVAFWCNPISGHNTLYWYLQNLGQGPELLIRYENEEAVDDSQLPKDRFSAERLKGVDSTLKIQPAELGDSAVYLCASSLVNLGEQFFGPGTRLTVL.

The chain employs TRBV2 and TRBJ2-4; D call uncertain. Germline CDR1 reads SNHLY; CDR2 reads FYNNEI. The CDR3 loop spans 14 amino acids. V gave up 3 bases and J gave up 0 bases, with 6 bases separating them. This CDR3 is CASSEVSAKNIQYF. The CDR3, as DNA: TGTGCCAGCAGTGAGGTATCAGCCAAAAACATTCAGTACTTC.

The genes are TRBV5-6 and TRBJ2-5; 7 bases line up with TRBD1. CDR3 size: 15 residues. Germline CDR1 and CDR2: SGHDT and YYEEEE. The V and J ends lost 0 bases and 5 bases, in that order; junction bases with no gene match: 7. CDR3 nucleotides: TGTGCCAGCAGCTTGGGACAGGGATTGGGGGAGACCCAGTACTTC. Amino acid sequence: CASSLGQGLGETQYF.

The rearrangement links TRBV5-1 to TRBJ2-5; perhaps TRBD2 as D (6 bases). The CDR3 covers 13 residues. Per the germline V gene, CDR1 is SGHRS and CDR2 is YFSETQ. Trimming shortened V by 1 base and J by 3 bases, and 7 bases separated the two germline ends. CDR3 region: CASSLTGEETQYF. CDR3 DNA: TGCGCCAGCAGCTTGACGGGGGAAGAGACCCAGTACTTC.

For the CDR3, the DNA is TGTGCCAGCAGCCCAGGACGGAACTACGAGCAGTACTTC. Amino acids: CASSPGRNYEQYF. This chain connects TRBV12-3 or TRBV12-4 to TRBJ2-7; D uncertain. The CDR3 loop spans 13 amino acids. Trimming shortened V by 6 bases and J by 3 bases, and 12 bases separated the two germline ends.

The V and J genes are TRBV7-2 and TRBJ2-1; D gene ambiguous. CDR1 SGHTA and CDR2 FQGNSA come from the germline V gene. This CDR3 has 15 residues. Trimming pared 1 base from V and 1 base from J, leaving 8 bases between. CDR3 residues: CASSLDFRSYNEQFF. In DNA form, the CDR3 reads TGTGCCAGCAGCTTAGACTTCAGGTCCTACAATGAGCAGTTCTTC.

The rearrangement uses TRBV12-3 or TRBV12-4 and TRBJ2-3; unclear D gene. The CDR3 is 13 residues long. V was shortened by 6 bases and J by 6 bases, with 13 bases between the two germline ends. The chain's CDR3 is CASRRTVADTQYF. DNA of the CDR3: TGTGCCAGCAGAAGGACGGTGGCGGATACGCAGTATTTT.

This clone was found a few times. Written as DNA, the CDR3 is TGTGCCAGTAGTCCGGACAGGGTGGACTATGGCTACACCTTC. This gives the protein CASSPDRVDYGYTF. The chain uses TRBV19 and TRBJ1-2; the match to TRBD1 covers 8 bases. J gave up 3 bases and V 5 bases, and 5 bases lay outside the gene matches. This CDR3 comprises 14 residues. Germline-derived CDR1 and CDR2 are LNHDA and SQIVND (reference sequence).

The rearrangement uses TRBV10-3 and TRBJ1-6; D is undetermined. The CDR3 extends over 13 amino acids. Between the trimmed V and J ends, which lost 11 bases and 7 bases, there was a span of 15 bases. Germline CDR1 is ENHRY and CDR2 is SYGVKD. In DNA form, the CDR3 reads TGTGCCGTGCACGGGCGGGAGAATTCACCCCTCCACTTT. It yields the protein CAVHGRENSPLHF.

This clone was detected only once. This chain joins TRBV3-1 (or the pseudogene TRBV3-2) and TRBJ2-3, with TRBD2 matching over 11 bases. Looked up from germline, CDR1 is LGHDT and CDR2 is YNNKEL (reference sequence). CDR3 length: 16 amino acids. Trimming cost V 4 bases and J 2 bases; bases outside gene matches: 5. The CDR3 DNA follows: TGTGCCAGCAGCCGGGGGACTAGCGGACTCACAGATACGCAGTATTTT. Translating it yields CASSRGTSGLTDTQYF.

V is TRBV5-6 and J is TRBJ2-5; a weak D match, TRBD2 (5 bases). Germline V gene sequence: CDR1 SGHDT, CDR2 YYEEEE. The CDR3 loop spans 13 amino acids. Trimming removed 4 bases at V and 3 bases at J, with 10 bases between. The DNA of the CDR3 is TGTGCCAGCAGCCGGGGAATCGAAGAGACCCAGTACTTC. Translated, it gives CASSRGIEETQYF.

The rearrangement links TRBV3-1 (or the pseudogene TRBV3-2) to TRBJ1-3, with a weak D call TRBD1 (6 bases). V shed 2 bases and J shed 2 bases, with 10 bases lying between them. This CDR3 region has 15 residues. Germline V gene lookup returns CDR1 LGHDT and CDR2 YNNKEL (reference sequence). CDR3 sequence reads: CASSQIGGAGNTIYF. Here the CDR3 DNA reads TGTGCCAGCAGCCAAATAGGGGGGGCTGGAAACACCATATATTTT.

This chain joins TRBV18 and TRBJ1-1; a weak D match, TRBD1 (5 bases). The length of the CDR3 is 13 residues. CDR1 is KGHSH and CDR2 is LQKENI in the germline V gene. V dropped 3 bases and J dropped 3 bases, with 8 bases sitting between them. The DNA for the CDR3 is TGTGCCAGCTCACCCAAACAGGACACTGAAGCTTTCTTT. Protein sequence: CASSPKQDTEAFF.

The chain links TRBV9 to TRBJ1-1; maybe TRBD1 (5 bases). This CDR3 region has 17 residues. Germline V gene sequence: CDR1 SGDLS, CDR2 YYNGEE. Deletions cut 0 bases from V and 4 bases from J, with 19 bases between. CDR3 region: CASSVGVRAGFSTEAFF. As DNA, the CDR3 is TGTGCCAGCAGCGTAGGGGTCCGGGCAGGGTTTAGCACTGAAGCTTTCTTT.

The gene calls are TRBV5-5 and TRBJ2-7; the D is unclear. Trimming removed 0 bases at V and 1 base at J, with 14 bases between. Per germline, CDR1 SGHKS and CDR2 YYEKEE (reference sequence). There are 16 residues in the CDR3. Here the CDR3 DNA reads TGTGCCAGCAGCTTGGCCGTTAGAGATAGTTCCTACGAGCAGTACTTC. This gives the protein CASSLAVRDSSYEQYF.

The rearrangement links TRBV7-6 to TRBJ2-2, with 12 nucleotides matching TRBD1. CDR3 length: 15 amino acids. Germline V gene lookup returns CDR1 SGHVS and CDR2 FNYEAQ. Losses at the gene ends were 5 bases for V and 5 bases for J; bases not matched to a gene: 3. CDR3 region: CASSRDRGPTGELFF. Here the CDR3 DNA reads TGTGCCAGCAGCCGGGACAGGGGGCCTACCGGGGAGCTGTTTTTT.

V and J are TRBV15 and TRBJ2-3; no definite D call. Trimming removed 1 base at V and 1 base at J, with 9 bases between. Looked up from germline, CDR1 is LNHNV and CDR2 is YYDKDF (reference sequence). The CDR3 has 15 residues. The CDR3 nucleotides are TGTGCCACCAGCAGAGCCCCTCCCGGCACAGATACGCAGTATTTT. Translated: CATSRAPPGTDTQYF.

This sequence joins TRBV13 and TRBJ2-7, with a possible D match to TRBD1 (6 bases). V lost 5 bases to trimming and J lost 6 bases, with 17 bases between them. This CDR3 spans 14 amino acids. Per the germline V gene, CDR1 is PRHDT and CDR2 is FYEKMQ (reference sequence). The DNA of the CDR3 is TGTGCCAGCAGCCGTCGGGACACCGAAGGCGAGCAGTACTTC. This translates into CASSRRDTEGEQYF.

This chain uses TRBV2 with TRBJ2-3; D ambiguous. V was shortened by 2 bases and J by 2 bases, with 11 bases between the two germline ends. Looked up from germline, CDR1 is SNHLY and CDR2 is FYNNEI. The length of the CDR3 is 15 residues. The CDR3 coding sequence is TGTGCCAGCAGTGAAATTGAGTGGGCCACAGATACGCAGTATTTT. This encodes CASSEIEWATDTQYF.

DNA of the CDR3: TGTGCCAGCAGCCCAGGACTGAATAGCAATCAGCCCCAGCATTTT. The encoded protein is CASSPGLNSNQPQHF. The gene calls are TRBV11-2 and TRBJ1-5; D is unresolved. The V and J ends lost 5 bases and 0 bases respectively, with 11 bases between them. In germline, CDR1 is SGHAT, CDR2 FQNNGV. The CDR3 sequence is 15 residues long.

The chain uses TRBV7-2 and TRBJ1-6; D gene unclear. Germline V gene data show CDR1 as SGHTA and CDR2 as FQGNSA. The CDR3 is 14 amino acids. The V gene lost 4 bases and the J gene lost 3 bases, with 7 bases spanning the gap. Here the CDR3 reads CASSSNGYNSPLHF. The CDR3 DNA is TGTGCCAGCAGCTCCAATGGCTATAATTCACCCCTCCACTTT.

This chain uses TRBV19 with TRBJ1-5, with 9 bases lining up with TRBD1. This CDR3 spans 15 amino acids. Germline values: CDR1 LNHDA, CDR2 SQIVND (reference sequence). With V trimmed by 3 bases and J by 3 bases, 3 bases remained unmatched. The CDR3 coding sequence is TGTGCCAGTAGTATCGACAGGGGGATCAATCAGCCCCAGCATTTT. Translation gives CASSIDRGINQPQHF.

The chain joins TRBV21-1 to TRBJ1-2; the table names TRBD1, a call not compared with the DNA. TRBV21-1 constitutes a pseudogene. The length of the CDR3 is 14 residues. The CDR3 nucleotides read TGTGCCAGCCCCAGGGACAGGCAAAACTATGGCTACACCTTC. Protein sequence: CASPRDRQNYGYTF.

This chain connects TRBV6-1 to TRBJ1-1; D possibly corresponds to TRBD1 (5 bases). The germline V and J ends were trimmed by 3 bases and 6 bases, with 11 bases remaining between them. Germline CDR1 MNHNS, CDR2 SASEGT. The CDR3 covers 13 residues. The CDR3 here is CASSDRVSAEAFF. CDR3 DNA: TGTGCCAGCAGTGACAGGGTTAGTGCTGAAGCTTTCTTT.

This clone has just one count. This rearrangement joins TRBV4-3 to TRBJ1-2; D is ambiguous. Germline V gene lookup returns CDR1 LGHNA and CDR2 YSLEER. The CDR3 spans 16 residues. Trimming took off 0 bases at V and 0 bases at J, with 11 bases between the two ends. The CDR3 protein is CASSQEHRTSNYGYTF. CDR3 sequence (DNA): TGCGCCAGCAGCCAAGAGCACAGAACCTCTAACTATGGCTACACCTTC.

V and J are TRBV2 and TRBJ2-6; 7 bases fit TRBD2. The CDR3 runs 16 residues. The V gene end was trimmed by 2 bases and the J gene end by 9 bases; junction bases not matched to a gene: 10. From germline, CDR1 is SNHLY and CDR2 FYNNEI. The CDR3 here is CASSENGQGGNNVLTF. CDR3 bases: TGTGCCAGCAGTGAAAACGGTCAGGGAGGGAACAACGTCCTGACTTTC. Full variable domain (rest looked up from reference TRBV2 and TRBJ2-6): EPEVTQTPSHQVTQMGQEVILRCVPISNHLYFYWYRQILGQKVEFLVSFYNNEISEKSEIFDDQFSVERPDGSNFTLKIRSTKLEDSAMYFCASSENGQGGNNVLTFGAGSRLTVL.

The CDR3 loop reads CASTRLGGGELFF. In DNA form, the CDR3 reads TGTGCCAGCACCCGCCTTGGGGGCGGGGAGCTGTTTTTT. The chain joins TRBV12-3 or TRBV12-4 to TRBJ2-2, with D perhaps assigned TRBD1 or TRBD2 (5 bases each). CDR3 length equals 13 residues. The V end was cut by 7 bases, the J end by 7 bases, with 13 bases between.

The V gene is TRBV3-1 (or the pseudogene TRBV3-2), the J gene TRBJ2-5; D unclear. The CDR3 is 13 amino acids. Per the germline V gene, CDR1 is LGHDT and CDR2 is YNNKEL (reference sequence). Trimming cost V 1 base and J 6 bases, with 9 bases left between them. The CDR3 spells CASSQGPTKTQYF. The DNA of the CDR3 is TGTGCCAGCAGCCAAGGACCCACGAAGACCCAGTACTTC.

This clone was seen only once. The chain employs TRBV20-1 and TRBJ2-6, with 7 bases lining up with TRBD1. J gave up 4 bases and V 3 bases, and 6 bases lay outside the gene matches. The germline CDR1 and CDR2 sequences are DFQATT and SNEGSKA (reference sequence). This CDR3 contains 15 residues. The chain's CDR3 is CSASAGTVGANVLTF. The CDR3 DNA is TGCAGTGCTAGTGCCGGGACAGTCGGGGCCAACGTCCTGACTTTC.

The chain employs TRBV7-2 and TRBJ2-3; D remains unclear. Trimming removed 2 bases at V and 2 bases at J, with 8 bases between. Germline CDR1 is SGHTA and CDR2 is FQGNSA. The CDR3 runs to 14 residues. CDR3: CASSLLGDTDTQYF. CDR3 in DNA: TGTGCCAGCAGCTTACTTGGGGACACAGATACGCAGTATTTT.

This clone has just a few counts. The J gene is TRBJ2-7, the V gene TRBV18; D call uncertain. Germline V gives CDR1 KGHSH, CDR2 LQKENI. The CDR3 totals 14 residues. Deletions cut 4 bases from V and 2 bases from J, with 12 bases between. Written as DNA, the CDR3 is TGTGCCAGCTCACTTGGGTCGTTAACCTACGAGCAGTACTTC. Protein sequence: CASSLGSLTYEQYF.

J is TRBJ2-2 and V is TRBV6-5, with 12 bases that match TRBD1. Germline CDR1 MNHEY, CDR2 SVGAGI. Trimming cost V 6 bases and J 8 bases; bases outside gene matches: 7. The CDR3 is 15 amino acids. Written as DNA, the CDR3 is TGTGCCAGCAGGCCCGGGACAGGGGGCTCGGGGGAGCTGTTTTTT. It codes for CASRPGTGGSGELFF.